This TCR beta chain is drawn from a study of T cells in Graves' hyperthyroidism and ophthalmopathy. RNA transcripts gave rise to amplified TCR beta CDR3 regions. An initial round of RT-PCR targeting the TCR CDR3 relied on the HTBI primer set. TCRdb used MiXCR to reprocess the multiplex PCR reads, holding one entry per CDR3 protein. The sample lists 500,000 to 750,000 distinct CDR3 sequences; 15% to 18% were seen once. Germline V gene data show CDR1 as MDHEN and CDR2 as SYDVKM. Deletions cut 1 base from V and 5 bases from J, with 9 bases between. This CDR3 has 14 residues. There are many counts of this clonotype.

The TCR sequence derives from a woman aged 25 to 45 with Graves' hyperthyroidism. This chain links TRBV28 with TRBJ2-1, with D perhaps matching TRBD2 (5 bases). Sequenced sample: blood. As DNA, the CDR3 is TGTGCCAGCAGTTTATCGCGGGTAAACAATGAGCAGTTCTTC. This translates into CASSLSRVNNEQFF.